Here is one TCR beta chain with its context. Original processing notes: Researchers report that nucleated cell counts were estimated from reference gene primer amplification. The method was immunoSEQ multiplex PCR; TCRdb's version includes in-frame clones alone and lacks a portion of them. V and J calls and clone size come straight from that table; D and trimming were deduced from the DNA. The table includes roughly 70,000 clones, about four fifths detected once. This CDR3 contains 14 residues. With 3 bases clipped from V and 3 bases from J, the junction kept 2 bases outside the gene matches. In germline, CDR1 is SGDLS, CDR2 YYNGEE. The data are from a study of blood T cell repertoires in COVID-19. Study at large: The samples span acute and convalescent COVID-19 from the United States, Italy and Spain. Sources were T cells, B-cell-depleted T cells, or PBMCs; the material itself was cDNA or gDNA.

The sequence was obtained from a man between 70 and 80 years old who had recovered from COVID-19. The rearrangement links TRBV9 to TRBJ1-4, with 7 bases matching TRBD1. Sequencing was performed on peripheral blood. The DNA for the CDR3 is TGTGCCAGCAGCGCCGGGACAGCTAATGAAAAACTGTTTTTT. This sequence encodes CASSAGTANEKLFF.